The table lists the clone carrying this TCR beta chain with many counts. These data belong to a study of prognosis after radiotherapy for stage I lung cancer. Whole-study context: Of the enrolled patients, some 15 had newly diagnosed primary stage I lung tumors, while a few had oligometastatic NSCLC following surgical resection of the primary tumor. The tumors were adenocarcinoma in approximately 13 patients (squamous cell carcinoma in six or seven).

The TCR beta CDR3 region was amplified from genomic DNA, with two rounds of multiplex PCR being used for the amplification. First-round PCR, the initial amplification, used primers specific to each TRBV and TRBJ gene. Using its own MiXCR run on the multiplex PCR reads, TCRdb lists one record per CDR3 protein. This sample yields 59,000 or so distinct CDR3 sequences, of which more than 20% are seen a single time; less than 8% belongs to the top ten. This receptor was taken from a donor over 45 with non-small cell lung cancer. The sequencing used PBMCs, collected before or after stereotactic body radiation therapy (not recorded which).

This CDR3 reads CASSKLTPNTEAFF. DNA of the CDR3: TGTGCCAGCAGTAAACTGACACCCAACACTGAAGCTTTCTTT. This chain uses TRBV6-1 with TRBJ1-1; no firm D call. V was pared by 5 bases and J by 2 bases, with 12 bases between. This CDR3 contains 14 residues. Germline V CDR1 and CDR2: MNHNS, SASEGT.